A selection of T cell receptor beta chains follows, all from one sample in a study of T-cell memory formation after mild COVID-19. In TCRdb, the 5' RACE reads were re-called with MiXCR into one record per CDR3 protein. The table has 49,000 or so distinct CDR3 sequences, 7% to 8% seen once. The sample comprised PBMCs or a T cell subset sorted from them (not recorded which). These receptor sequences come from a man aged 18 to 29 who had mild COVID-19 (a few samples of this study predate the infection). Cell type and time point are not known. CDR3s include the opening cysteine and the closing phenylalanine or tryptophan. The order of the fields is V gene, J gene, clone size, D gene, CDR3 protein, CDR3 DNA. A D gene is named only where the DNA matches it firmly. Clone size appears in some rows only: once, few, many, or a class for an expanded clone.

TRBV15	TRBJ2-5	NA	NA	CATSRESLAASQETQYF	TGTGCCACCAGCAGAGAATCGTTAGCGGCCTCCCAAGAGACCCAGTACTTC
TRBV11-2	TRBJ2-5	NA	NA	CASSLPIGGQKETQYF	TGTGCCAGCAGCCTGCCGATCGGGGGGCAAAAAGAGACCCAGTACTTC
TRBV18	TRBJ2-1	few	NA	CASSPGADLEQFF	TGTGCCAGCTCACCAGGTGCGGACTTGGAGCAGTTCTTC
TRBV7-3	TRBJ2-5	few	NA	CASSFGAGETQYF	TGTGCCAGCAGCTTCGGGGCGGGAGAGACCCAGTACTTC
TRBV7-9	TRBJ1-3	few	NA	CASTASLGVAGNTIYF	TGTGCCAGCACCGCCTCTTTAGGGGTAGCTGGAAACACCATATATTTT
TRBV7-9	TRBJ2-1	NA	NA	CASSLEAAYNEQFF	TGTGCCAGCAGCTTAGAGGCAGCTTACAATGAGCAGTTCTTC
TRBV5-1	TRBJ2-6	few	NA	CASSPFPSGANVLTF	TGCGCCAGCAGCCCCTTCCCCTCTGGGGCCAACGTCCTGACTTTC
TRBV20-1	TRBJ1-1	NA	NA	CSADGLGFTEAFF	TGCAGTGCTGACGGCCTGGGGTTCACTGAAGCTTTCTTT
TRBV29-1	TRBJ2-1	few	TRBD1	CSVEGDRGELNEQFF	TGCAGCGTTGAAGGTGACAGGGGCGAGCTCAATGAGCAGTTCTTC
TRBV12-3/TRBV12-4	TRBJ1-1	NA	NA	CASSLVGVAFF	TGTGCCAGCAGTTTAGTAGGGGTAGCTTTCTTT
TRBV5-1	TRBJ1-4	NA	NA	CASSLIPANEKLFF	TGCGCCAGCAGCTTAATCCCCGCGAATGAAAAACTGTTTTTT
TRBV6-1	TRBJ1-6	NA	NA	CASKGRQGDSPLHF	TGTGCCAGCAAAGGTCGGCAGGGAGATTCACCCCTCCACTTT
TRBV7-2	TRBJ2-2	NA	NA	CASSMRQSTGELFF	TGTGCCAGCAGCATGAGACAGAGCACCGGGGAGCTGTTTTTT
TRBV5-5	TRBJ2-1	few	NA	CASSLEPDNEQFF	TGTGCCAGCAGCTTGGAGCCAGACAATGAGCAGTTCTTC
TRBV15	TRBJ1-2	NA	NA	CATRRMAGLKEYGYTF	TGTGCCACCAGAAGAATGGCAGGGCTCAAGGAGTATGGCTACACCTTC
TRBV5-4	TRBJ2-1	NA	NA	CASSLGAVRDNEQFF	TGTGCCAGCAGCTTGGGGGCGGTACGTGACAATGAGCAGTTCTTC
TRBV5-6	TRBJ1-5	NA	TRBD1	CASSQGQTGPQHF	TGTGCCAGCAGCCAGGGACAGACGGGCCCCCAGCATTTT
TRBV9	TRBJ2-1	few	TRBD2	CASSASGGSSYNEQFF	TGTGCCAGCAGCGCCAGCGGGGGGAGCTCCTACAATGAGCAGTTCTTC
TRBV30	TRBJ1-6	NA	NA	CAWALDSAYNSPLHF	TGTGCCTGGGCCCTCGACAGCGCCTATAATTCACCCCTCCACTTT
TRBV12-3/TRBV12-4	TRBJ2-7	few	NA	CASSRSNRFKQYF	TGTGCCAGCAGTCGAAGCAACAGGTTCAAGCAGTACTTC
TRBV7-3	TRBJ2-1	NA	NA	CASSLVPGAYNEQFF	TGTGCCAGCAGCTTAGTACCGGGGGCTTACAATGAGCAGTTCTTC
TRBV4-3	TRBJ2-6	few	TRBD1	CASSQARTGSGSGANVLTF	TGCGCCAGCAGCCAGGCAAGGACAGGGTCAGGCTCTGGGGCCAACGTCCTGACTTTC